One and the same sample provided the 5 T cell receptor beta chains below, sequenced in a study of HIV-infected patients and healthy controls. Alpha and beta constant-region primers primed reverse transcription of approximately 460 ng RNA. Alpha and beta chain libraries were made separately by chain-specific third strand synthesis with multiplexing indices. MiXCR was run by TCRdb on the 5' RACE reads, yielding one entry per CDR3 protein. The sample records some 9,000 distinct CDR3 sequences, around 8.2% being singletons. Whole blood was used without fractionation, so all unsorted peripheral T cells were included. The material was blood, obtained before antiretroviral therapy. These receptors were collected from an adult with HIV infection. The donor label of this sample is uncertain.

This clonotype was detected ten times or more. This sequence joins TRBV6-6 and TRBJ2-3; D is unclear. The V gene lost 2 bases and the J gene lost 5 bases, with 5 bases spanning the gap. CDR1 and CDR2 (germline): MNHNY, SVGAGI (reference sequence). The CDR3 extends over 12 amino acids. The CDR3 region is CASSYPIDTQYF. Here the CDR3 DNA reads TGTGCCAGCAGTTACCCAATAGATACGCAGTATTTT.

This clonotype was seen repeatedly, ten times or more. The V gene is TRBV2, the J gene TRBJ2-5, with 9 bases lining up with TRBD2. CDR1 and CDR2 (germline): SNHLY, FYNNEI. The CDR3 length is 14 residues. V gave up 7 bases and J gave up 3 bases; unmatched junction bases: 6. DNA of the CDR3: TGTGCCAGCAATCCCCCTAGCGGGGAAGAGACCCAGTACTTC. It yields the protein CASNPPSGEETQYF. Together with reference TRBV2 and TRBJ2-5, the CDR3 gives the full variable domain: EPEVTQTPSHQVTQMGQEVILRCVPISNHLYFYWYRQILGQKVEFLVSFYNNEISEKSEIFDDQFSVERPDGSNFTLKIRSTKLEDSAMYFCASNPPSGEETQYFGPGTRLLVL.

The chain carries TRBV7-2 and TRBJ2-1, with 9 bases lining up with TRBD2. The CDR3 is 18 residues long. The ends lost 5 bases at V and 8 bases at J; junction bases unmatched: 19. Germline CDR1 is SGHTA and CDR2 is FQGNSA. The CDR3 region has the DNA TGTGCCAGCAGCCCCTATCGAATGACCGGGACTAGCTTGGATGAGCAGTTCTTC. Translation gives CASSPYRMTGTSLDEQFF.

The CDR3 reads CATRDRFNYGYTF. CDR3 DNA: TGTGCCACCCGGGACCGCTTTAACTATGGCTACACCTTC. The gene calls are TRBV19 and TRBJ1-2; a weak D match, TRBD1 (5 bases). From germline, CDR1 is LNHDA and CDR2 SQIVND (reference sequence). Trimming removed 10 bases at V and 1 base at J, with 13 bases between. This CDR3 is built from 13 residues. The complete variable domain, with remaining parts taken from reference TRBV19 and TRBJ1-2, reads DGGITQSPKYLFRKEGQNVTLSCEQNLNHDAMYWYRQDPGQGLRLIYYSQIVNDFQKGDIAEGYSVSREKKESFPLTVTSAQKNPTAFYLCATRDRFNYGYTFGSGTRLTVV.

This clonotype was detected many times. V gene TRBV10-3 combines with J gene TRBJ1-1, with 7 positions matching TRBD1. This CDR3 has 12 amino acids. Germline V gene sequence: CDR1 ENHRY, CDR2 SYGVKD. V was clipped by 4 bases and J by 6 bases; unmatched bases: 2. CDR3 amino acids: CAISGQGSEAFF. The CDR3 nucleotides read TGTGCCATCAGTGGACAGGGCTCTGAAGCTTTCTTT.